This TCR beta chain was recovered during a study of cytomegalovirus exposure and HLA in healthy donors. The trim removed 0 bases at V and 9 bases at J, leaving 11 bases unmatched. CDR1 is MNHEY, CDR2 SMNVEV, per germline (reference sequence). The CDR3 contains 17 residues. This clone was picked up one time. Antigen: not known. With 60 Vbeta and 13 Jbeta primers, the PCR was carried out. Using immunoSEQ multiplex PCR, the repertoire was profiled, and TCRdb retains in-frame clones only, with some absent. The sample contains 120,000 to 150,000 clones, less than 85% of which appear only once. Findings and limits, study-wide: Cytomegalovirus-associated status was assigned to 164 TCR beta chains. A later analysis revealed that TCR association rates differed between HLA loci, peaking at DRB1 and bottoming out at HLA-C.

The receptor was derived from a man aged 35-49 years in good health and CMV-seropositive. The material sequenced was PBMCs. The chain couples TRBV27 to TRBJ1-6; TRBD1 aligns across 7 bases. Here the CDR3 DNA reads TGTGCCAGCAGTTTATCTGGGCTACAGGGGTCGGGTTCACCCCTCCACTTT. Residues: CASSLSGLQGSGSPLHF.